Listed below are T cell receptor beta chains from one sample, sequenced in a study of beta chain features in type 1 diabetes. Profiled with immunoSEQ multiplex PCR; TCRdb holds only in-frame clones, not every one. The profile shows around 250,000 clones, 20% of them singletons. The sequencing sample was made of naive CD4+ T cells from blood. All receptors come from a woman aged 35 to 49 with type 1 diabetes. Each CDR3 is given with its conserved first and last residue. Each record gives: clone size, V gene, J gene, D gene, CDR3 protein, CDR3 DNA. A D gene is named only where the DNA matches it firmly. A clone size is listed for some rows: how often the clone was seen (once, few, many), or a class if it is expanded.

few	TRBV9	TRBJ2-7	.	CASSVWGHSSYEQYF	TGTGCCAGCAGCGTCTGGGGACACTCCTCCTACGAGCAGTACTTC
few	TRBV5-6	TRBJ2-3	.	CASRLTRSSTDTQYF	TGTGCCAGCAGACTTACTAGATCTAGCACAGATACGCAGTATTTT
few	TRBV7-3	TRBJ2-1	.	CASSLYNNEQFF	TGTGCCAGCAGCTTGTACAACAATGAGCAGTTCTTC
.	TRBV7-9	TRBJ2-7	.	CASGLGGGGEQYF	TGTGCCAGCGGCTTAGGGGGAGGTGGCGAGCAGTACTTC
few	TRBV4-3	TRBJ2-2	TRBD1	CASSPRTGENTGELFF	TGCGCCAGCAGCCCTCGCACAGGGGAGAACACCGGGGAGCTGTTTTTT
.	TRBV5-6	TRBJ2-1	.	CASSSDLTGSGEQFF	TGTGCCAGCAGCTCTGACCTGACTGGGTCGGGAGAGCAGTTCTTC
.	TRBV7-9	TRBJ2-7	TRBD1	CASSALGQRGDEQYF	TGTGCCAGCAGCGCCCTGGGACAGAGAGGGGACGAGCAGTACTTC
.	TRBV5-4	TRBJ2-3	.	CASSLAAGPDTQYF	TGTGCCAGCAGCTTGGCCGCGGGGCCAGATACGCAGTATTTT
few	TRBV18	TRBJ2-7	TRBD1	CASSPLGAGGDEQYF	TGTGCCAGCTCACCACTAGGGGCAGGGGGCGACGAGCAGTACTTC
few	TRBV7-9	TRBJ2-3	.	CASSFRTGSTDTQYF	TGTGCCAGCAGCTTCAGGACGGGGAGCACAGATACGCAGTATTTT
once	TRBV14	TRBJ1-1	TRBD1	CASSLTGGAFEAFF	TGTGCCAGCAGTCTCACAGGGGGCGCGTTTGAAGCTTTCTTT
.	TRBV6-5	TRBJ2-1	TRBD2	CASRSGLANEQFF	TGTGCCAGCAGGTCGGGACTAGCGAATGAGCAGTTCTTC
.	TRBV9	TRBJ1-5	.	CASSIYDSYQPQHF	TGTGCCAGCAGCATATATGACAGTTATCAGCCCCAGCATTTT
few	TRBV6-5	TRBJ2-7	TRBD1	CASRPDRDPYEQYF	TGTGCCAGCAGACCCGACAGGGACCCCTACGAGCAGTACTTC
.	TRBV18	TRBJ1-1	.	CASSPGQLMNTEAFF	TGTGCCAGCTCACCAGGACAGCTCATGAACACTGAAGCTTTCTTT
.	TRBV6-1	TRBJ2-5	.	CASSEEGETQYF	TGTGCCAGCAGTGAGGAGGGAGAGACCCAGTACTTC
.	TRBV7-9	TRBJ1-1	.	CASSPTGNTEAFF	TGTGCCAGCAGCCCAACAGGGAACACTGAAGCTTTCTTT
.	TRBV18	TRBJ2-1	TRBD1	CASSPTGGSYNEQFF	TGTGCCAGCTCCCCTACAGGGGGCTCCTACAATGAGCAGTTCTTC
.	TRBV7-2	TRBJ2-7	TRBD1	CASSWGQSYEQYF	TGTGCCAGCAGCTGGGGACAGTCCTACGAGCAGTACTTC
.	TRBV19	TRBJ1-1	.	CASSPGFLNTEAFF	TGTGCCAGTAGTCCCGGGTTCCTGAACACTGAAGCTTTCTTT
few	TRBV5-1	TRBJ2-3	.	CASSPYMGSHTQYF	TGCGCCAGCAGCCCGTATATGGGCAGCCATACGCAGTATTTT
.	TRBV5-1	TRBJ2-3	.	CASRMGSSTDTQYF	TGCGCCAGCAGAATGGGCAGTAGCACAGATACGCAGTATTTT
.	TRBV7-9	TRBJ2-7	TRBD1	CASSFSDRAPYF	TGTGCCAGCAGCTTTTCCGACAGGGCTCCGTACTTC
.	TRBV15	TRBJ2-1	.	CATSRDLAGAVNEQFF	TGTGCCACCAGCAGAGATTTGGCAGGGGCGGTGAATGAGCAGTTCTTC
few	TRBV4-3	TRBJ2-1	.	CASSQDRSYNEQFF	TGCGCCAGCAGCCAAGATCGGAGTTACAATGAGCAGTTCTTC
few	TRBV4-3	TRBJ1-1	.	CASSQEPGTEAFF	TGCGCCAGCAGCCAAGAGCCAGGGACTGAAGCTTTCTTT
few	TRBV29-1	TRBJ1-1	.	CSVRGGPDTEAFF	TGCAGCGTCCGGGGGGGCCCGGACACTGAAGCTTTCTTT
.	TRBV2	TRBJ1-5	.	CASSVRPGSQPQHF	TGTGCCAGCAGTGTTCGGCCAGGCTCCCAGCCCCAGCATTTT
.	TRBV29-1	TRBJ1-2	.	CSAGLLYYGYTF	TGCAGCGCTGGACTCCTCTACTATGGCTACACCTTC
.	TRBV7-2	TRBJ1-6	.	CASSSLRGSSNSPLHF	TGTGCCAGCAGCTCCCTGCGGGGCAGTTCTAATTCACCCCTCCACTTT
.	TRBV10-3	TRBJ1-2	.	CAISERYGYTF	TGTGCCATCAGTGAGCGGTATGGCTACACCTTC
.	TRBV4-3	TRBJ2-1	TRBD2	CASSQDGLAGAYNEQFF	TGCGCCAGCAGCCAAGATGGACTAGCGGGAGCCTACAATGAGCAGTTCTTC
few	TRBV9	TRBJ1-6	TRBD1	CASSPGQANSPLHF	TGTGCCAGCTCCCCGGGACAGGCTAATTCACCCCTCCACTTT
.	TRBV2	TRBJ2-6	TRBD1	CASQQGTGANVLTF	TGTGCCAGTCAACAGGGGACCGGGGCCAACGTCCTGACTTTC
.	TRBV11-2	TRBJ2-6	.	CASSLRSFTNSGANVLTF	TGTGCCAGCAGCTTAAGGAGTTTCACCAACTCTGGGGCCAACGTCCTGACTTTC
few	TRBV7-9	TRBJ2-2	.	CASSLATGVTGELFF	TGTGCCAGCAGCTTAGCGACGGGAGTCACCGGGGAGCTGTTTTTT
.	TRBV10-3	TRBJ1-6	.	CAISARDDNSPLHF	TGTGCCATCAGTGCCAGGGATGATAATTCACCCCTCCACTTT
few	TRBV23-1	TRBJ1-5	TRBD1	CASSQLPLDREPNQPQHF	TGCGCCAGCAGTCAACTCCCTTTAGACAGGGAGCCCAATCAGCCCCAGCATTTT
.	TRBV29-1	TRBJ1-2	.	CSVGGSGGTNYGYTF	TGCAGCGTTGGTGGCTCGGGCGGGACTAACTATGGCTACACCTTC
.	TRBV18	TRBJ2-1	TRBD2	CASSPPGLAGGGEQFF	TGTGCCAGCTCACCACCTGGACTAGCGGGAGGGGGTGAGCAGTTCTTC
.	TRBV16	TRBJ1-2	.	CASTAIVGVGGYTF	TGTGCCAGCACCGCAATAGTAGGGGTCGGTGGCTACACCTTC
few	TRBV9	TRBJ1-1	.	CASSVGGHLNTEAFF	TGTGCCAGCAGCGTAGGAGGACACTTGAACACTGAAGCTTTCTTT
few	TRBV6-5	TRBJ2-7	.	CASSNTGSDEQYF	TGTGCCAGCAGTAATACAGGGAGCGACGAGCAGTACTTC
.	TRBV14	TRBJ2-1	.	CASSRTGGIGYEQFF	TGTGCCAGCAGCCGAACCGGGGGAATAGGGTATGAGCAGTTCTTC
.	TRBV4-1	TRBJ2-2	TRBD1	CASSQVGTGPRGELFF	TGCGCCAGCAGCCAAGTTGGGACAGGCCCTCGGGGGGAGCTGTTTTTT
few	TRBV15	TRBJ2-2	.	CATSPVSLTGELFF	TGTGCCACCAGTCCCGTGTCTTTGACCGGGGAGCTGTTTTTT